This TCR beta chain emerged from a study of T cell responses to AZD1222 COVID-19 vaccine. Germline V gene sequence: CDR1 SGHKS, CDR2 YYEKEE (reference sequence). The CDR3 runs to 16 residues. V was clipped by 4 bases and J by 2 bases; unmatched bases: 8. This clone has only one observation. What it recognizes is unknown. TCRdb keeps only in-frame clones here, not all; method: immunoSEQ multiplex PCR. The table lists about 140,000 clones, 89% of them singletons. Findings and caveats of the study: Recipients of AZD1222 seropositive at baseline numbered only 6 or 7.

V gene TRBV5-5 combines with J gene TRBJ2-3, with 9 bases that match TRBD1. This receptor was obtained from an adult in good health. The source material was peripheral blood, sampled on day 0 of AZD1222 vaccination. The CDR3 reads CASSETGGLITDTQYF. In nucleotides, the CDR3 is TGTGCCAGCAGCGAGACAGGGGGTTTGATCACAGATACGCAGTATTTT.